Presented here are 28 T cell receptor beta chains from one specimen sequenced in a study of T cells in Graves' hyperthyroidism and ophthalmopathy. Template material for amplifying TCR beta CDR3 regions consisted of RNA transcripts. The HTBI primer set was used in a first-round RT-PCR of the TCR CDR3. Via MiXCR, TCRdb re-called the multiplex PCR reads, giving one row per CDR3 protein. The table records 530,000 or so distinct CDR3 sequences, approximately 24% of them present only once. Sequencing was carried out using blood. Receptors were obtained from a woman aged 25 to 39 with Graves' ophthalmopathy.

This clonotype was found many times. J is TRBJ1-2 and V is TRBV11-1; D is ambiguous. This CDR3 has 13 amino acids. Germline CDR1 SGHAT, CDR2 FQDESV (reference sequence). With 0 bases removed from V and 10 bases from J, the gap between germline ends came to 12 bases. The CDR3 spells CASSLAPGGYYTF. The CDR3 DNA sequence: TGTGCCAGCAGCTTAGCTCCCGGAGGATACTACACCTTC.

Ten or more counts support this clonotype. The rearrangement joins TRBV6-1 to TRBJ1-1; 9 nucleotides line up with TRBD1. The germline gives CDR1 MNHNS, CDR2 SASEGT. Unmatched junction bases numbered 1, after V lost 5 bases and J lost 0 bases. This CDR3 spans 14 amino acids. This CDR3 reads CASSRDRVNTEAFF. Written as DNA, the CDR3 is TGTGCCAGCAGTCGGGACAGGGTGAACACTGAAGCTTTCTTT.

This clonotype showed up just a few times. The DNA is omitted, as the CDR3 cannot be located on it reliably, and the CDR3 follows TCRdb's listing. CDR3 residues: CASSLSLDKSYEQYF. This sequence joins TRBV7-2 and TRBJ2-7; the D call of TRBD1 is as the table states it, not checked on the DNA. The CDR3 length is 15 residues, termini included. CDR1 is SGHTA, CDR2 FQGNSA, per germline.

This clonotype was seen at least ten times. The CDR3 coding sequence is TGTGCCAGCAGCACCCTAGGAGGAAACGAGCAGTACTTC. Translation gives CASSTLGGNEQYF. The V gene is TRBV9, the J gene TRBJ2-7, with D tentatively TRBD2 (5 bases). V was shortened by 4 bases and J by 5 bases, with 13 bases between the two germline ends. The germline V gene encodes CDR1 SGDLS and CDR2 YYNGEE. This CDR3 is 13 amino acids long.

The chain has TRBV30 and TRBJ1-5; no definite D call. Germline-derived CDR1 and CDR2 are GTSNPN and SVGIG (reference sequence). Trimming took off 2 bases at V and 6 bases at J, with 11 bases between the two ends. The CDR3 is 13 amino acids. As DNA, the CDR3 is TGTGCCTGGAGTCTGGGGTTGGGTCAGCCCCAGCATTTT. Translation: CAWSLGLGQPQHF.

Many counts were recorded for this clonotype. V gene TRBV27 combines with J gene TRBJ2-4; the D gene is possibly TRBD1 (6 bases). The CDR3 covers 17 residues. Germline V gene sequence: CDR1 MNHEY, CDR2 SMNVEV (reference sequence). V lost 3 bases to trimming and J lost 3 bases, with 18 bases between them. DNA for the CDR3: TGTGCCAGCAGTTTGGACTCCCAGGGGTTCGGCAAAAACATTCAGTACTTC. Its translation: CASSLDSQGFGKNIQYF.

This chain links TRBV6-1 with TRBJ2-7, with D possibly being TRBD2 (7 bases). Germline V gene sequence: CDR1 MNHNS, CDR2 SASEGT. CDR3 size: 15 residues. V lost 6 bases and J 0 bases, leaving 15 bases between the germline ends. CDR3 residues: CASREMGGPSYEQYF. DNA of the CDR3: TGTGCCAGCAGGGAGATGGGGGGGCCCTCCTACGAGCAGTACTTC.

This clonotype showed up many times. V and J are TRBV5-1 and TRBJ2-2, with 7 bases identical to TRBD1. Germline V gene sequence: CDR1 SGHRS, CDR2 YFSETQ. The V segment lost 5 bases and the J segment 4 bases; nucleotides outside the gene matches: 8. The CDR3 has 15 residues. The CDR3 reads CASRISGQATGELFF. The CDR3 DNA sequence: TGCGCCAGCAGAATAAGCGGACAGGCCACCGGGGAGCTGTTTTTT. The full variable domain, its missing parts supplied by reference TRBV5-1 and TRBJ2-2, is KAGVTQTPRYLIKTRGQQVTLSCSPISGHRSVSWYQQTPGQGLQFLFEYFSETQRNKGNFPGRFSGRQFSNSRSEMNVSTLELGDSALYLCASRISGQATGELFFGEGSRLTVL.

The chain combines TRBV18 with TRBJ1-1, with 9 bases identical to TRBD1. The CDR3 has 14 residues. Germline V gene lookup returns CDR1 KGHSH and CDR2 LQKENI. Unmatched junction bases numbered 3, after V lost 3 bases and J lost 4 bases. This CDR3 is CASSPSGQGTEAFF. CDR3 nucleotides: TGTGCCAGCTCACCGTCGGGACAGGGCACTGAAGCTTTCTTT.

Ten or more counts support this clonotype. In DNA form, the CDR3 reads TGCAGCGTTCAGATCAGCGGGGGGGAAAAAGAGACCCAGTACTTC. Translating gives CSVQISGGEKETQYF. The J gene is TRBJ2-5, the V gene TRBV29-1; 10 bases align to TRBD2. The germline V gene has CDR1 SQVTM and CDR2 ANQGSEA. J gave up 3 bases and V 5 bases, and 9 bases lay outside the gene matches. CDR3 length: 15 amino acids.

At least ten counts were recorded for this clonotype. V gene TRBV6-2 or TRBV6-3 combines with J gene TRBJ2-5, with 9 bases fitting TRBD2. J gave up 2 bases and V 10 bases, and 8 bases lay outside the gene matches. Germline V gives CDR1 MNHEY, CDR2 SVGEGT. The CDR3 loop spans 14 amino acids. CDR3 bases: TGTGCCACCTGGATCGCGGGGGGGCAAGAGACCCAGTACTTC. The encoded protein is CATWIAGGQETQYF.

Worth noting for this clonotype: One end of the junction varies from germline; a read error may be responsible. CDR3 amino acids: CATVANYGYTF. CDR3 DNA: TGTGCCACGGTAGCTAACTATGGTTACACCTTC. The chain couples TRBV6-1 to TRBJ1-2; no clear D. CDR3 length: 11 residues. CDR1 and CDR2 (germline): MNHNS, SASEGT.

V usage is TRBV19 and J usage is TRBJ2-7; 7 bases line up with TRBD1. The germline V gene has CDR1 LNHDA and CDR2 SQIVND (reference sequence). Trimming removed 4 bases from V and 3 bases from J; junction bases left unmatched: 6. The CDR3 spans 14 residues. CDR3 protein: CASSTKGQSYEQYF. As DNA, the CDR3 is TGTGCCAGTAGTACGAAGGGACAGAGCTACGAGCAGTACTTC.

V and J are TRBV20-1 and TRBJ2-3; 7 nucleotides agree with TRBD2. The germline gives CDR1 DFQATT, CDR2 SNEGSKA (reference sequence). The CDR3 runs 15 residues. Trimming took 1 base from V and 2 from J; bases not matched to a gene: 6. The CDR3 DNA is TGCAGTGCTAGAGGGACGGGGGGATACACAGATACGCAGTATTTT. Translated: CSARGTGGYTDTQYF.

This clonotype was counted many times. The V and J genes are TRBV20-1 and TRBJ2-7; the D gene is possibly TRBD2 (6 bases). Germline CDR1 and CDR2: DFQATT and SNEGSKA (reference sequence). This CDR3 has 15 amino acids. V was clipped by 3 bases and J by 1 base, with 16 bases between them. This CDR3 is CSASYSAGRSYEQYF. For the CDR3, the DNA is TGCAGTGCTAGTTACTCGGCAGGGAGGTCCTACGAGCAGTACTTC.

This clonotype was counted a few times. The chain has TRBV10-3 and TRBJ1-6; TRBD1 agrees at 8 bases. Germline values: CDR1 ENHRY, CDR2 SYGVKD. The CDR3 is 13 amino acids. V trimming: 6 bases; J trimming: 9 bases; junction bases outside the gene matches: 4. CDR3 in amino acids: CAIRDREGSPLHF. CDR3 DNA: TGTGCCATCAGGGACAGGGAGGGTTCACCCCTCCACTTT.

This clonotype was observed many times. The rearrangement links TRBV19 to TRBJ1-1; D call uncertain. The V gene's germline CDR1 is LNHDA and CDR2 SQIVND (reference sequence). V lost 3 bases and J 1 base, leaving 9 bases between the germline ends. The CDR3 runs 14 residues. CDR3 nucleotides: TGTGCCAGTAGTATGGCCTGGACGAACACTGAAGCTTTCTTT. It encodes CASSMAWTNTEAFF.

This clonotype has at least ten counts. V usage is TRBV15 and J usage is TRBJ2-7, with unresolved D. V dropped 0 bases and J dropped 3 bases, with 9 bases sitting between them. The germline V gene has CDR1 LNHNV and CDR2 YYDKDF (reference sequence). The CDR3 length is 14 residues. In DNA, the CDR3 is TGTGCCACCAGCAGAGATAATGGGTACTACGAGCAGTACTTC. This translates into CATSRDNGYYEQYF.

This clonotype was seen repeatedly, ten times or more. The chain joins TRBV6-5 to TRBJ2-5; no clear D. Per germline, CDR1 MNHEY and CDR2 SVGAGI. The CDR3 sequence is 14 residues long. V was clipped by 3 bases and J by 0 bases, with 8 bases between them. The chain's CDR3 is CASSYGWDQETQYF. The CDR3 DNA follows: TGTGCCAGCAGTTATGGCTGGGACCAAGAGACCCAGTACTTC.

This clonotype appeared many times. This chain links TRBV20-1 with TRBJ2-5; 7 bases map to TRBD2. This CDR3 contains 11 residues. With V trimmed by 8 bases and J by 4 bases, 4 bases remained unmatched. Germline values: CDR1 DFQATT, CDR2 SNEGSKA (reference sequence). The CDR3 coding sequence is TGCAGTAGGGAGGGAGGAGAGACCCAGTACTTC. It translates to CSREGGETQYF.

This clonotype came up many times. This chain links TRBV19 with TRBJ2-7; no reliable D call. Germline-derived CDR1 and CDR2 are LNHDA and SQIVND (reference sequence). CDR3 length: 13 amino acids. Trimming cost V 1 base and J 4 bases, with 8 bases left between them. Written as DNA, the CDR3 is TGTGCCAGTAGTATAGCGGGCGAATACGAGCAGTACTTC. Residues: CASSIAGEYEQYF.

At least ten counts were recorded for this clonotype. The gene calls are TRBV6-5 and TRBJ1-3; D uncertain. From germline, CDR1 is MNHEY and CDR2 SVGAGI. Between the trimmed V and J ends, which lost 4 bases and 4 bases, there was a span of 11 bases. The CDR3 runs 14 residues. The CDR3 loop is CASSWAGGGNTIYF. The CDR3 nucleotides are TGTGCCAGCAGTTGGGCAGGCGGAGGAAACACCATATATTTT.

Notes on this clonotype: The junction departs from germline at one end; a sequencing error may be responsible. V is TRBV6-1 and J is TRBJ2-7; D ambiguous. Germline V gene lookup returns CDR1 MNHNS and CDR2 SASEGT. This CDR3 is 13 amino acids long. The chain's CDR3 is CASTPRWAYEQYF. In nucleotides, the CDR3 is TGTGCCAGCACCCCCCGGTGGGCCTATGAGCAGTACTTC.

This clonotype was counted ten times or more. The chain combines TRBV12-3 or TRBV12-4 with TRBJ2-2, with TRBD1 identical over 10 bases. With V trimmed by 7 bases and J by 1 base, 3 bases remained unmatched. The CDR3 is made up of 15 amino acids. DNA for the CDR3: TGTGCCAGCACGACAGGGGGCCAGAACACCGGGGAGCTGTTTTTT. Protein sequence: CASTTGGQNTGELFF.

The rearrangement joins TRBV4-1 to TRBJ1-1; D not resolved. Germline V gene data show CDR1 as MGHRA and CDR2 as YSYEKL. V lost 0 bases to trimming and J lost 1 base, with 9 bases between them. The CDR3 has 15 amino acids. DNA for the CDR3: TGCGCCAGCAGCCAAGATCTTGCCCCGAACACTGAAGCTTTCTTT. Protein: CASSQDLAPNTEAFF.

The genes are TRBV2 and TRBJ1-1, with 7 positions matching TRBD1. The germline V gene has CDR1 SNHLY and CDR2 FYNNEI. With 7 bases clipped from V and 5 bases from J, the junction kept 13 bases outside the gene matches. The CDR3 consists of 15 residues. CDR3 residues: CASIRQGVVGTEAFF. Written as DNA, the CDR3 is TGTGCCAGCATTCGCCAGGGGGTTGTTGGGACTGAAGCTTTCTTT.

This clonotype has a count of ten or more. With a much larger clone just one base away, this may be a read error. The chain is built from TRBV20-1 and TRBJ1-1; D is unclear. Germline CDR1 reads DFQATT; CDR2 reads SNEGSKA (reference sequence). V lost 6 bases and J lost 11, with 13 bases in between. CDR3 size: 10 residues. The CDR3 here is CSANPARAFF. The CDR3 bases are TGCAGTGCGAATCCGGCTCGGGCTTTCTTT.

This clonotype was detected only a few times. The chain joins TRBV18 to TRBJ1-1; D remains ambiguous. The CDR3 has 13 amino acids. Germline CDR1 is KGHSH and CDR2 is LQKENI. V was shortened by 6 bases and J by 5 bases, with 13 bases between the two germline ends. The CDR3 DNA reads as TGTGCCAGCTCGCCCCCGGTGGGGACTGAAGCTTTCTTT. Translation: CASSPPVGTEAFF.